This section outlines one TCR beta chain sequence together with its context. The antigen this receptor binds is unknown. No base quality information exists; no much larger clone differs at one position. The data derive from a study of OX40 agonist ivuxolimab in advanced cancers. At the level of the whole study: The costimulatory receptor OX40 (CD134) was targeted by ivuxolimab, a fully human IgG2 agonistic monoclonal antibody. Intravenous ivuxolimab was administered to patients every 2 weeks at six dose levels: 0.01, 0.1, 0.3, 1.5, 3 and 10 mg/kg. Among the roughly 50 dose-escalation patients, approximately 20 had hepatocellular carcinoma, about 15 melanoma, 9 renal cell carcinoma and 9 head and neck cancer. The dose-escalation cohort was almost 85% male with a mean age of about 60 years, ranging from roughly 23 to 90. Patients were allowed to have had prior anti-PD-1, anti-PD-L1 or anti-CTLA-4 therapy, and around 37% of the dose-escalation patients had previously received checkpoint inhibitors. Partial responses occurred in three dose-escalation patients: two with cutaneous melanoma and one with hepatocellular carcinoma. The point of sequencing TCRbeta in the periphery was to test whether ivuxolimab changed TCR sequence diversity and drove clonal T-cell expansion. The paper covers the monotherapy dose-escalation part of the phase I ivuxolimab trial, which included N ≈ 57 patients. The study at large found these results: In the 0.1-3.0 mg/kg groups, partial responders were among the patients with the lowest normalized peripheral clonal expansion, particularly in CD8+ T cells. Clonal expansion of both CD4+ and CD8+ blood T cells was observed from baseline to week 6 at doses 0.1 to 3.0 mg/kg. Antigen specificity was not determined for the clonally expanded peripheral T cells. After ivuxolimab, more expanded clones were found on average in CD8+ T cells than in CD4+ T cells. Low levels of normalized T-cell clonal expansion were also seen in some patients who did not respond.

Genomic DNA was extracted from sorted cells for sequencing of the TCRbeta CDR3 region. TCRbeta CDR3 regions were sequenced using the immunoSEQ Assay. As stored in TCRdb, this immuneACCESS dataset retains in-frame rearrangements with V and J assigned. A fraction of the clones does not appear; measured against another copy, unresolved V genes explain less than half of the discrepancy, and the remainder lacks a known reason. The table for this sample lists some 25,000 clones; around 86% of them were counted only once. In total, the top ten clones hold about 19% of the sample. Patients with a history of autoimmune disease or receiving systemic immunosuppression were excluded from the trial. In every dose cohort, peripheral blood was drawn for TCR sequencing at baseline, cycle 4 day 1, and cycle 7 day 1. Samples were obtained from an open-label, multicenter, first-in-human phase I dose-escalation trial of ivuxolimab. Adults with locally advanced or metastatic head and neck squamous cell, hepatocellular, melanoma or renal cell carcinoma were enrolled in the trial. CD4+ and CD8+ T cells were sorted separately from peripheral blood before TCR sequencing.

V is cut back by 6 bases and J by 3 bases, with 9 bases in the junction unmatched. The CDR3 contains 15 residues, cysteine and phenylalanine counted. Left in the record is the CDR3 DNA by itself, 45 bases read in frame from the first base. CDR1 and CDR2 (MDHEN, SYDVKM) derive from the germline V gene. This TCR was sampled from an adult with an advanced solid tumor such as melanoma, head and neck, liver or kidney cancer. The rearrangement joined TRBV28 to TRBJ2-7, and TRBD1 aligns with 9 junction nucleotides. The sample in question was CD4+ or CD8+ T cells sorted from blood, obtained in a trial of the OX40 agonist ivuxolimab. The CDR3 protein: CASSKGTGLSYEQYF. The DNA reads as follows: TGTGCCAGCAGCAAGGGGACAGGGTTAAGCTACGAGCAGTACTTC. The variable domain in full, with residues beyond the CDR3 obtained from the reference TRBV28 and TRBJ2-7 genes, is DVKVTQSSRYLVKRTGEKVFLECVQDMDHENMFWYRQDPGLGLRLIYFSYDVKMKEKGDIPEGYSVSREKKERFSLILESASTNQTSMYLCASSKGTGLSYEQYFGPGTRLTVT.